The next 11 T cell receptor beta chains were all read from a single sample in a study of CXCR3-negative and CXCR3-positive naive CD8 T cells (dated by TCRdb to about 2019). TCRdb lists the instrument as NextSeq 550. The Human TCR Profiling Kit (MiLaboratory) was used to make UMI-labeled 5' RACE TRB cDNA libraries. Following TCRdb reprocessing, every CDR3 protein sequence forms one entry, and DNA is not provided. The table for this sample shows 70,000 to 100,000 distinct CDR3 sequences. The ten largest clones add up to about 1% of the sample. What was sequenced was naive CXCR3- CD8+ T cells from blood. Per the publication, the cell subset or site label means: CD45RO-CCR7+CD27+CD95- naive CD8+ T cells lacking CXCR3 (TNR3-). These receptors were collected from a human donor in good health. Some clones in this sample may be carry-over from other donors' samples.

The chain recombines TRBV27 with TRBJ1-5; TCRdb picks TRBD1, but there is no DNA to check that call. Germline-derived CDR1 and CDR2 are MNHEY and SMNVEV (reference sequence). The length of the CDR3 is 14 residues. The CDR3 sequence is CASSYTGDNQPQHF.

The chain joins TRBV4-3 to TRBJ2-7; TCRdb reports TRBD2, a call that lacks DNA to check it against. Looked up from germline, CDR1 is LGHNA and CDR2 is YSLEER. There are 14 residues in the CDR3. The CDR3 loop reads CASSELAGSYEQYF.

Here the CDR3 reads CSARRQGDQPQHF. This sequence joins TRBV20-1 and TRBJ1-5; TCRdb outputs TRBD1, but without DNA this stays unchecked. The CDR3 runs 13 residues. Germline lookup yields CDR1 DFQATT and CDR2 SNEGSKA (reference sequence).

The V gene is TRBV9, the J gene TRBJ2-5; no DNA is available, so the TRBD1 call from TCRdb remains unchecked. Germline CDR1 and CDR2: SGDLS and YYNGEE. This CDR3 comprises 15 residues. CDR3 in amino acids: CASSVTWGAQETQYF. The whole variable domain, filled in from reference TRBV9 and TRBJ2-5, reads DSGVTQTPKHLITATGQRVTLRCSPRSGDLSVYWYQQSLDQGLQFLIQYYNGEERAKGNILERFSAQQFPDLHSELNLSSLELGDSALYFCASSVTWGAQETQYFGPGTRLLVL.

The J gene is TRBJ1-1, the V gene TRBV20-1; as DNA is missing, the TRBD1 call by TCRdb cannot be tested. Per germline, CDR1 DFQATT and CDR2 SNEGSKA (reference sequence). There are 14 residues in the CDR3. The CDR3 region is CSAREEGRDTEAFF.

The rearrangement joins TRBV12-3 or TRBV12-4 to TRBJ2-1; TCRdb's assignment of TRBD1 cannot be checked, as there is no DNA. This CDR3 region has 13 residues. The CDR3 region is CASSFGPEYEQFF.

The V call is TRBV4-1, the J call TRBJ2-4. Germline V gene data show CDR1 as MGHRA and CDR2 as YSYEKL. The CDR3 contains 13 residues. The CDR3 loop reads CASSQDGRDIQYF.

The chain combines TRBV29-1 with TRBJ1-1; TCRdb's D gene call, TRBD1, goes unchecked for lack of DNA. This CDR3 has 15 amino acids. Germline assignment: CDR1 SQVTM and CDR2 ANQGSEA. CDR3 in amino acids: CSVESWRQGNTEAFF.

The J gene is TRBJ1-6, the V gene TRBV7-3; TCRdb's D call of TRBD1 is untestable without DNA. CDR1 is SGHTA, CDR2 FQGTGA, per germline. The CDR3 runs to 13 residues. CDR3 in amino acids: CASSPDRASPLHF.

This chain joins TRBV4-1 and TRBJ2-2; as DNA is missing, the TRBD1 call by TCRdb cannot be tested. This CDR3 comprises 16 residues. Germline CDR1 is MGHRA and CDR2 is YSYEKL. The CDR3 loop is CASSQGWGPGTGELFF.

V and J are TRBV7-6 and TRBJ1-6; the TCRdb call, TRBD1, lacks DNA for checking. Germline CDR1 is SGHVS and CDR2 is FNYEAQ. This CDR3 has 14 amino acids. This CDR3 reads CASSPTGYNSPLHF.